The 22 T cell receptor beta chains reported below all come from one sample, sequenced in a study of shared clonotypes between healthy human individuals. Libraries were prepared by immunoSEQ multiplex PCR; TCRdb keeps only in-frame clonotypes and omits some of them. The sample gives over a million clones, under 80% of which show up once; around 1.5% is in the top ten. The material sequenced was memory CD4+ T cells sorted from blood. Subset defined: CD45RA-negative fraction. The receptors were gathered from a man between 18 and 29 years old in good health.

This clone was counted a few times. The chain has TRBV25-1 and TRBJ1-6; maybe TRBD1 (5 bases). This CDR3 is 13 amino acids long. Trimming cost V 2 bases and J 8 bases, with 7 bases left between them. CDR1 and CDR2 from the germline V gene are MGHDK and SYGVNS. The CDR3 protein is CASSEQGHSPLHF. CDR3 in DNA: TGTGCCAGCAGTGAACAGGGTCATTCACCCCTCCACTTT.

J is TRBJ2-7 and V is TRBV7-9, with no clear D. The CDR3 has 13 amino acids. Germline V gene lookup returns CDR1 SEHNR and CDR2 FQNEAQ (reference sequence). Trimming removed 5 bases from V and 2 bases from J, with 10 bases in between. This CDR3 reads CASSLGRTYEQYF. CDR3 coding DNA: TGTGCCAGCAGCCTAGGGCGAACCTACGAGCAGTACTTC.

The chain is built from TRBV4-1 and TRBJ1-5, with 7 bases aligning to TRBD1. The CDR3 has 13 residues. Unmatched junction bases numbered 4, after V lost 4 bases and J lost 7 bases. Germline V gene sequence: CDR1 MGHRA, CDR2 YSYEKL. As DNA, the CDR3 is TGCGCCAGCAGCCCAAGACAGGGCCAGCCCCAGCATTTT. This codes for CASSPRQGQPQHF.

In DNA form, the CDR3 reads TGTGCCAGCAGCCAAAACGGAGTGCCACAAAGTCGGGCCAACGTCCTGACTTTC. The encoded protein is CASSQNGVPQSRANVLTF. V gene TRBV7-7 combines with J gene TRBJ2-6; D gene unclear. Germline assignment: CDR1 SSHAT and CDR2 FNYEAQ (reference sequence). Trimming took 5 bases from V and 5 from J, leaving 22 bases between them. The CDR3 length is 18 residues.

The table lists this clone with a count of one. The CDR3 sequence: CASSFRAGETQYF. CDR3 in DNA: TGTGCCAGCAGTTTCCGGGCCGGAGAGACCCAGTACTTC. The chain is built from TRBV6-5 and TRBJ2-5; D remains ambiguous. V lost 4 bases to trimming and J lost 4 bases, with 10 bases between them. The CDR3 is made up of 13 amino acids. Germline values: CDR1 MNHEY, CDR2 SVGAGI.

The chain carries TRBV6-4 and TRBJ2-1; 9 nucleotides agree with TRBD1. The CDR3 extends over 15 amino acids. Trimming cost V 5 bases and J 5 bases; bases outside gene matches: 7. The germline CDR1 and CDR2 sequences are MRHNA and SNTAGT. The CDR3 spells CASSRTGGADNEQFF. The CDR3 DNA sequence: TGTGCCAGCAGTAGAACAGGGGGCGCGGACAATGAGCAGTTCTTC.

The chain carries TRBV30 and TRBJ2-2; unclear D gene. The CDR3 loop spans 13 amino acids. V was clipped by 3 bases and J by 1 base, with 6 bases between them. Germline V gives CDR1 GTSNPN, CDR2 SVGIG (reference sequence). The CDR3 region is CAWRAGNTGELFF. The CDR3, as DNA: TGTGCCTGGAGGGCAGGGAACACCGGGGAGCTGTTTTTT. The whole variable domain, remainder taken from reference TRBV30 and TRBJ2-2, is SQTIHQWPATLVQPVGSPLSLECTVEGTSNPNLYWYRQAAGRGLQLLFYSVGIGQISSEVPQNLSASRPQDRQFILSSKKLLLSDSGFYLCAWRAGNTGELFFGEGSRLTVL.

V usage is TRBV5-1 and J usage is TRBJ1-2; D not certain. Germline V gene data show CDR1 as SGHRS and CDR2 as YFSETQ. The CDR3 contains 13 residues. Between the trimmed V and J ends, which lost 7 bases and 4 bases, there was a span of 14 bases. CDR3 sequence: CASRPEAVYGYTF. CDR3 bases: TGCGCCAGCCGTCCAGAAGCCGTCTATGGCTACACCTTC. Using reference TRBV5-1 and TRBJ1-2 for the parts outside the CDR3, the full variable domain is KAGVTQTPRYLIKTRGQQVTLSCSPISGHRSVSWYQQTPGQGLQFLFEYFSETQRNKGNFPGRFSGRQFSNSRSEMNVSTLELGDSALYLCASRPEAVYGYTFGSGTRLTVV.

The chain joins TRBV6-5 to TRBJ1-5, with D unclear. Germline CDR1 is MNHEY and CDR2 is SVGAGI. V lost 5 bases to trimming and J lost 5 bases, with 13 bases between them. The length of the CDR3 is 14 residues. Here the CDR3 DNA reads TGTGCCAGCAGTACGCAGAACAGCGATCAGCCCCAGCATTTT. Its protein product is CASSTQNSDQPQHF.

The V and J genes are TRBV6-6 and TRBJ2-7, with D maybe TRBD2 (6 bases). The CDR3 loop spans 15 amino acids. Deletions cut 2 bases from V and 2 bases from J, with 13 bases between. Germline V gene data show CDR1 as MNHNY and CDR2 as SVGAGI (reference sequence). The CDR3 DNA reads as TGTGCCAGCAGTTACGGAGCGGGCCCTACCTACGAGCAGTACTTC. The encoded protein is CASSYGAGPTYEQYF.

The DNA of the CDR3 is TGTGCCAGCAGCTTAGGTGGGAAGGAAGTGGCTTTCTTT. This sequence encodes CASSLGGKEVAFF. The chain carries TRBV7-8 and TRBJ1-1; unclear D gene. With 1 base removed from V and 11 bases from J, the gap between germline ends came to 14 bases. The CDR3 loop spans 13 amino acids. Germline V gene data show CDR1 as SGHVS and CDR2 as FQNEAQ. Full variable domain (missing parts from reference TRBV7-8 and TRBJ1-1): GAGVSQSPRYKVAKRGQDVALRCDPISGHVSLFWYQQALGQGPEFLTYFQNEAQLDKSGLPSDRFFAERPEGSVSTLKIQRTQQEDSAVYLCASSLGGKEVAFFGQGTRLTVV.

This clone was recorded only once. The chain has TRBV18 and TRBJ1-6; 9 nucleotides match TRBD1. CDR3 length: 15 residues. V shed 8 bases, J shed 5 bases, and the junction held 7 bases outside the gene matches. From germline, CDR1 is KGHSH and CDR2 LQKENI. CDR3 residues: CASGGQGKNNSPLHF. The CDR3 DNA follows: TGTGCCAGCGGGGGACAGGGAAAAAATAATTCACCCCTCCACTTT.

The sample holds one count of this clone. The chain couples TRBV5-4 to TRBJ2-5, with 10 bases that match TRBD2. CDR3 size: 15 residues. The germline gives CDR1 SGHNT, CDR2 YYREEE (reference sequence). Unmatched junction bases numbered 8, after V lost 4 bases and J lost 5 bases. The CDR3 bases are TGTGCCAGCAGCCGGAGCGGGGGGGCCGCGGAGACCCAGTACTTC. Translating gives CASSRSGGAAETQYF.

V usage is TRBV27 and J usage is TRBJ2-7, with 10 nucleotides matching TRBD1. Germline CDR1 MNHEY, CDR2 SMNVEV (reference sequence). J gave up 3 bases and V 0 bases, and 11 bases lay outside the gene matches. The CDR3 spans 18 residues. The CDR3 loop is CASSLSEISGQGYYEQYF. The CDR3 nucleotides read TGTGCCAGCAGTTTATCGGAGATATCGGGACAGGGGTACTACGAGCAGTACTTC.

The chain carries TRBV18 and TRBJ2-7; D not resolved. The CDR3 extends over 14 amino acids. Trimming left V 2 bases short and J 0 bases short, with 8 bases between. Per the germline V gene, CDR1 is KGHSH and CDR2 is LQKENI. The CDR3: CASSPGMDSYEQYF. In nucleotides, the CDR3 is TGTGCCAGCTCACCAGGTATGGACTCCTACGAGCAGTACTTC.

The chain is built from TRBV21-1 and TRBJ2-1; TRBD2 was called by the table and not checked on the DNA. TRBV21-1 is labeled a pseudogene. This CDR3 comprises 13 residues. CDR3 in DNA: TGTGCCAGCAGCAAACTAGCGGGCAATGAGCAGTTCTTC. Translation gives CASSKLAGNEQFF.

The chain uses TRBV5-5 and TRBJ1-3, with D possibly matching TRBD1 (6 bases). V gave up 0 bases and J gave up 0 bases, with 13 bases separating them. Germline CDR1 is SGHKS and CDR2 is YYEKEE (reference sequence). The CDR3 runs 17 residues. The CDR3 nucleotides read TGTGCCAGCAGCTTGGCGCCGGGACAACCCTCTGGAAACACCATATATTTT. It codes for CASSLAPGQPSGNTIYF.

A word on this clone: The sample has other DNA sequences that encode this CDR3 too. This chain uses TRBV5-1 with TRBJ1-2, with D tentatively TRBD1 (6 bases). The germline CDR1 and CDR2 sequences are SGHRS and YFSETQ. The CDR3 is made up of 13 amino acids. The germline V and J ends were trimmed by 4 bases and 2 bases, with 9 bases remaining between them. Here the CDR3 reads CASSAGQNYGYTF. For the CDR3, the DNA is TGCGCCAGCAGCGCCGGACAGAACTATGGCTACACCTTC.

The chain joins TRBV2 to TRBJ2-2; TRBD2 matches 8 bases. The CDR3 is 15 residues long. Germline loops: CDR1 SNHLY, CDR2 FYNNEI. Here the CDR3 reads CAGRSGGQNTGELFF. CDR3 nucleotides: TGTGCGGGAAGGAGCGGGGGCCAGAACACCGGGGAGCTGTTTTTT.

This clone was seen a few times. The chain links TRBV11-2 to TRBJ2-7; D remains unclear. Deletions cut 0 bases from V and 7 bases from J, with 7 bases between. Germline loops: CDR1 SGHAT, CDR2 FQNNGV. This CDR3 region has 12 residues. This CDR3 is CASSLDLGEQYF. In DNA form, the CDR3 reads TGTGCCAGCAGCTTAGATCTAGGGGAGCAGTACTTC.

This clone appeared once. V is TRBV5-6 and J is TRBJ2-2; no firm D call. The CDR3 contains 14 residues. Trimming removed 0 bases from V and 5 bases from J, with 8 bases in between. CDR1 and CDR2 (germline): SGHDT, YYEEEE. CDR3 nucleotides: TGTGCCAGCAGCTTGGATTCCGGAACCGGGGAGCTGTTTTTT. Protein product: CASSLDSGTGELFF.

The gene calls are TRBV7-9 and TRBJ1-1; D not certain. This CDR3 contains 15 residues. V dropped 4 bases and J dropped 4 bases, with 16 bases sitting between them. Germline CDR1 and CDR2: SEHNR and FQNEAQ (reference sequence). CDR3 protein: CASSSLPRGSTEAFF. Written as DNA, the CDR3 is TGTGCCAGCAGCTCCCTACCCCGAGGATCCACTGAAGCTTTCTTT.